Listed below are T cell receptor beta chains from one sample, sequenced in a study of T cell responses to AZD1222 COVID-19 vaccine. Generated by immunoSEQ multiplex PCR, the TCRdb table keeps only in-frame clones and is missing some. The sample lists some 150,000 clones; 80% to 95% were seen once. Sequencing used peripheral blood, obtained on day 0 of AZD1222 vaccination. These receptors were collected from an adult in good health. CDR3s include the opening cysteine and the closing phenylalanine or tryptophan. The D gene is left open where the match is weak. Only part of the rows carry a size: once, few, many, or a class if the clone is expanded.

cdr3_aa cdr3_nt j_call d_call clone_size v_call
CASSQDISGWYNEQFF TGTGCCAGCAGCCAAGATATCAGCGGATGGTACAATGAGCAGTTCTTC TRBJ2-1 - - TRBV14
CASSPTMGEQYF TGTGCCAGCAGCCCCACTATGGGGGAGCAGTACTTC TRBJ2-7 - - TRBV11-2
CASSETRYEQYF TGTGCCAGCAGCGAAACTCGATACGAGCAGTACTTC TRBJ2-7 - - TRBV12-3/TRBV12-4
CASSLRPGTSDTQYF TGTGCCAGCAGCCTTCGTCCCGGGACGTCCGATACGCAGTATTTT TRBJ2-3 - - TRBV3-1/TRBV3-2
CASSDLTWMNTEAFF TGTGCCAGCTCAGACCTGACATGGATGAACACTGAAGCTTTCTTT TRBJ1-1 - - TRBV6-5
CASRPGTTGELFF TGTGCCAGCAGACCCGGGACGACCGGGGAGCTGTTTTTT TRBJ2-2 - - TRBV12-3/TRBV12-4
CASSCRDREFSMNTEAFF TGTGCCAGCAGCTGCCGGGACAGGGAGTTCTCCATGAACACTGAAGCTTTCTTT TRBJ1-1 - once TRBV12-1
CASARRSGPAGDTQYF TGCGCCAGCGCCCGGCGGAGCGGGCCGGCGGGGGATACGCAGTATTTT TRBJ2-3 - once TRBV5-1
CASSYKGAGNTIYF TGTGCCAGCAGTTACAAGGGGGCCGGAAACACCATATATTTT TRBJ1-3 TRBD1 once TRBV6-5
CASSPGTHSGETQYF TGTGCCAGCAGTCCCGGGACTCACTCGGGAGAGACCCAGTACTTC TRBJ2-5 - - TRBV6-5
CASNMTSGSWGADTQYF TGTGCCAGCAACATGACTAGCGGGAGCTGGGGGGCAGATACGCAGTATTTT TRBJ2-3 TRBD2 - TRBV7-9
CASSSRSGFHTGELFF TGTGCCAGCAGCTCAAGATCCGGGTTCCACACCGGGGAGCTGTTTTTT TRBJ2-2 - - TRBV11-3
CASSWQGFFPGDTQYF TGTGCCAGCAGCTGGCAGGGGTTTTTCCCCGGAGATACGCAGTATTTT TRBJ2-3 - - TRBV3-1/TRBV3-2
CASSLVPRANTGELFF TGTGCCAGCAGCTTAGTTCCCAGAGCGAACACCGGGGAGCTGTTTTTT TRBJ2-2 - - TRBV7-6
CASSFPVNTEAFF TGTGCCAGCAGCTTTCCCGTGAACACTGAAGCTTTCTTT TRBJ1-1 - once TRBV7-2
CASSPRADYTEAFF TGTGCCAGCTCACCCCGGGCAGACTACACTGAAGCTTTCTTT TRBJ1-1 - - TRBV18
CASSQSGLTQYF TGTGCCAGCAGCCAAAGTGGTCTGACCCAGTACTTC TRBJ2-5 - - TRBV14
CASSPPAGTRQFF TGTGCCAGCAGCCCCCCGGCTGGAACGAGGCAGTTCTTC TRBJ2-1 - - TRBV3-1/TRBV3-2
CASSFRGSGNTIYF TGTGCCAGCAGTTTCCGGGGCTCTGGAAACACCATATATTTT TRBJ1-3 - once TRBV28
CASSFQDSYTEAFF TGCGCCAGCAGCTTCCAAGACTCGTACACTGAAGCTTTCTTT TRBJ1-1 - few TRBV5-1
CASSQRGSGTDTQYF TGTGCCAGCAGCCAGCGGGGTTCGGGCACAGATACGCAGTATTTT TRBJ2-3 - - TRBV3-1/TRBV3-2
CASSSSGQGGETQYF TGTGCCAGCAGTTCAAGCGGACAGGGGGGCGAGACCCAGTACTTC TRBJ2-5 TRBD1 once TRBV28
CASKGGANEKLFF TGTGCCAGCAAAGGGGGTGCTAATGAAAAACTGTTTTTT TRBJ1-4 - - TRBV27
CARRHFGGRETQYF TGTGCCAGGCGTCACTTCGGGGGTCGGGAGACCCAGTACTTC TRBJ2-5 - - TRBV28
CASSQTGTGSFF TGTGCCAGCAGCCAGACGGGGACCGGGTCGTTCTTC TRBJ2-1 - - TRBV4-2
CASTPLRGWDTEAFF TGTGCCAGCACCCCTCTCCGGGGGTGGGACACTGAAGCTTTCTTT TRBJ1-1 - - TRBV7-6
CASSFRGVSGNQPQHF TGTGCCAGCAGCTTTCGGGGGGTGAGTGGCAATCAGCCCCAGCATTTT TRBJ1-5 - - TRBV5-5
CASTGGALNTEAFF TGTGCCAGCACCGGGGGGGCCTTGAACACTGAAGCTTTCTTT TRBJ1-1 - - TRBV28
CAWSRRGRRHEQYF TGTGCCTGGAGCAGGAGAGGGAGACGCCACGAGCAGTACTTC TRBJ2-7 - - TRBV30
CASSQDRSTGELFF TGTGCCAGCAGCCAAGATCGCTCGACCGGGGAGCTGTTTTTT TRBJ2-2 - once TRBV4-2
CASSYSTRGAYNEQFF TGTGCCAGCAGTTACTCGACTAGGGGGGCCTACAATGAGCAGTTCTTC TRBJ2-1 - - TRBV6-5
CASSPRTGSYEQYF TGTGCCAGCTCACCCAGGACAGGTTCCTACGAGCAGTACTTC TRBJ2-7 TRBD1 - TRBV18
CASSHGALAKNIQYF TGCGCCAGCAGCCATGGTGCTCTAGCCAAAAACATTCAGTACTTC TRBJ2-4 - - TRBV4-1
CASSPDRGLVNTEAFF TGTGCCAGCAGCCCGGACAGGGGGCTGGTAAACACTGAAGCTTTCTTT TRBJ1-1 TRBD1 - TRBV5-6
CASSLDTGSYEQYF TGTGCCAGCAGCCTCGACACCGGCTCCTACGAGCAGTACTTC TRBJ2-7 - - TRBV6-6
CSVGDSSSYEQYF TGCAGCGTCGGGGACAGCAGCTCCTACGAGCAGTACTTC TRBJ2-7 TRBD1 - TRBV29-1
CASSYGLAGAWAIGELFF TGTGCCAGCAGCTACGGACTAGCGGGAGCTTGGGCTATCGGGGAGCTGTTTTTT TRBJ2-2 TRBD2 - TRBV7-2
CASRMLAGVPHNEQFF TGTGCCAGTAGAATGTTAGCGGGAGTGCCGCACAATGAGCAGTTCTTC TRBJ2-1 TRBD2 - TRBV19
CAITRLAGGGGTDTQYF TGTGCCATCACGCGGCTAGCGGGAGGGGGGGGCACAGATACGCAGTATTTT TRBJ2-3 TRBD2 - TRBV5-4
CAWSMQGNQPQHF TGTGCCTGGAGTATGCAGGGGAATCAGCCCCAGCATTTT TRBJ1-5 - - TRBV30
CASRLNSGLAASKTYNEQFF TGTGCCAGCAGATTGAACTCGGGACTAGCGGCCTCTAAGACCTACAATGAGCAGTTCTTC TRBJ2-1 TRBD2 - TRBV27
CASSLGGYEQYF TGTGCCAGCAGCTTGGGCGGCTACGAGCAGTACTTC TRBJ2-7 - - TRBV13
CASITTAGASGANVLTF TGTGCCAGTATTACGACGGCTGGGGCCTCTGGGGCCAACGTCCTGACTTTC TRBJ2-6 - - TRBV19
CASSQGQGANSPLHF TGTGCCAGCAGCCAAGGACAGGGGGCAAATTCACCCCTCCACTTT TRBJ1-6 TRBD1 - TRBV14
CASSLNPSSYEQYF TGTGCCAGCAGCTTAAACCCTAGCTCCTACGAGCAGTACTTC TRBJ2-7 - - TRBV7-2
CATQKGGAHTGELFF TGTGCCACCCAAAAGGGGGGGGCACACACCGGGGAGCTGTTTTTT TRBJ2-2 - - TRBV27
CASSDEIKDEQFF TGCGCCAGCAGTGATGAGATAAAGGATGAGCAGTTCTTC TRBJ2-1 - - TRBV10-1